Sequencing of this T cell receptor beta chain was carried out in a study of preoperative IRX-2 immunotherapy in early breast cancer. The method was immunoSEQ multiplex PCR; TCRdb's version includes in-frame clones alone and lacks a portion of them. This sample carries approximately 1,000 clones, 70% to 75% of them seen once, and the ten largest clones take over 8.5%. V lost 3 bases, J lost 4 bases, and 6 bases lay in between. In germline, CDR1 is SGHDN, CDR2 FVKESK. The CDR3 is 13 amino acids. Treatment defined: preoperative locoregional IRX-2 cytokine immunotherapy. The TCR comes from a human donor with breast cancer. Sequenced material: normal tissue next to the tumor, taken from a patient treated with IRX-2 immunotherapy. The chain has TRBV14 and TRBJ2-2; D ambiguous. The CDR3 sequence: CASSQSFTGELFF. CDR3 in DNA: TGTGCCAGCAGCCAGTCGTTCACCGGGGAGCTGTTTTTT.